This TCR beta chain came from a study of T cell responses to AZD1222 COVID-19 vaccine. The assay was immunoSEQ multiplex PCR, and TCRdb's table has in-frame clones only and misses some. The sample includes around 180,000 clones, 87% seen only once; the top ten take 2.7%. This clone was observed once. Its target is unknown. Study-wide points: Close to half of all spike-specific TCRs reportedly target regions of the variants that are unmutated. The donor cohort was predominantly white British with a female majority, and clonal diversity may have been underestimated. Compared with day 0, the breadth and depth of the Spike-specific TCR repertoire rose significantly after two doses of AZD1222. Researchers report vaccine-associated CD4 TCRs spanning spike, with dominance at 160-218 and 743-854.

This material consisted of peripheral blood, taken on day 0 of MenACWY control vaccination. The source is an adult in good health.

The CDR3: CATSDQDRAYNEQFF. The CDR3 bases are TGTGCCACCAGTGACCAGGACAGGGCCTACAATGAGCAGTTCTTC. This chain uses TRBV24-1 with TRBJ2-1, with 8 bases matching TRBD1. CDR3 length: 15 residues. CDR1 and CDR2 from the germline V gene are KGHDR and SFDVKD. V was pared by 4 bases and J by 2 bases, with 3 bases of the junction left unmatched.